This TCR beta chain originates from a study of T cells after yellow fever vaccination. About the research overall: Where fractions had low cell numbers, libraries were prepared from them with the SMART-Seq v4 Ultra Low Input RNA kit.

Findings and caveats of the study: The booster response re-showed most primary clones: over 95% CD4, over 80% CD8.

About this clonotype: Antigen unknown.

As TCR cDNA was made by 5'RACE template switching, a universal primer site and UMIs were added. MiXCR, run by TCRdb on the 5' RACE reads, gives a single entry per CDR3 protein. The table shows about 350,000 distinct CDR3 sequences, with roughly 10% occurring only once. Trimming took off 4 bases at V and 3 bases at J, with 19 bases between the two ends. This CDR3 is built from 17 residues. Germline CDR1 is SGHNT and CDR2 is YYREEE (reference sequence). The receptor was isolated from a man aged 18 to 30 who received the YFV17D yellow fever vaccine. The sample here was PBMCs, taken on the day of the first yellow fever vaccination. The chain employs TRBV5-4 and TRBJ2-2; D might be TRBD1 or TRBD2, each matching 6 bases. The CDR3 bases are TGTGCCAGCAGCGGCGCACAGGGAGGTTGGGACACCGGGGAGCTGTTTTTT. As protein: CASSGAQGGWDTGELFF.